This T cell receptor beta chain was profiled in a study of control samples from healthy donors and cancer patients. Germline V gene data show CDR1 as LNHDA and CDR2 as SQIVND (reference sequence). V lost 9 bases and J 7 bases, leaving 18 bases between the germline ends. CDR3 length: 13 residues. Method: immunoSEQ multiplex PCR; TCRdb's copy keeps in-frame clones and lacks some. The table includes 100,000 to 150,000 clones, roughly 92% detected once. The specimen sequenced was PBMCs. The sequence was collected from a man at least 80 years old with head and neck cancer. This chain connects TRBV19 to TRBJ1-2; D ambiguous. The CDR3 here is CASSPRNQFGYTF. For the CDR3, the DNA is TGTGCCAGCTCACCACGGAATCAGTTTGGCTACACCTTC.